Each of the 2 T cell receptor beta chains below was sequenced from the same sample in a study of T-cell memory formation after mild COVID-19 (dated by TCRdb to the early 2020s). Library preparation employed 5' RACE. For sequencing, an Illumina NovaSeq 6000 was employed. TCRdb applied fastp at Q25 and MiXCR to the public reads, then kept only in-frame beta chains. Records with the same CDR3 protein are collapsed into one entry carrying the most frequent genes and DNA. Here the sample has about 600,000 distinct CDR3 sequences; 20% to 25% occur a single time. Around 7.7% of the sample comes from the top ten. The sequencing input was PBMCs or a T cell subset sorted from them (not recorded which). The source of these receptors is an adult woman who had mild COVID-19 (a few samples of this study predate the infection). The sample titles of this study are shuffled in the database, so cell type and time point are left out; the donor was told from shared clones.

This chain connects TRBV12-3 or TRBV12-4 to TRBJ1-5; 8 positions agree with TRBD1. This CDR3 comprises 20 residues. The J segment lost 3 bases and the V segment lost 7 bases, leaving 23 bases of the junction unmatched. This CDR3 reads CASTLKVLGSVGQDNQPQHF. The CDR3 DNA reads as TGTGCCAGCACCCTCAAAGTCCTTGGCTCCGTGGGACAGGACAATCAGCCCCAGCATTTT.

This clonotype was observed a few times. The chain joins TRBV7-9 to TRBJ2-7, with unresolved D. Germline CDR1 SEHNR, CDR2 FQNEAQ (reference sequence). This CDR3 is 14 amino acids long. V lost 3 bases and J lost 3, with 12 bases in between. CDR3 sequence: CASSLGNANYEQYF. For the CDR3, the DNA is TGTGCCAGCAGCTTGGGTAACGCAAACTACGAGCAGTACTTC. The full variable domain, completed using reference TRBV7-9 and TRBJ2-7, is DTGVSQNPRHKITKRGQNVTFRCDPISEHNRLYWYRQTLGQGPEFLTYFQNEAQLEKSRLLSDRFSAERPKGSFSTLEIQRTEQGDSAMYLCASSLGNANYEQYFGPGTRLTVT.